What follows are 5 T cell receptor beta chains derived from one specimen sequenced in a study of cytomegalovirus exposure and HLA in healthy donors. The data were produced by immunoSEQ multiplex PCR, yet TCRdb's version contains in-frame clones alone and is incomplete. This table holds over 100,000 clones, around nine tenths found once. The sequenced sample was PBMCs. Source of these receptors: a woman between 18 and 30 years old in good health and CMV-seronegative.

The chain combines TRBV4-3 with TRBJ2-2; tentatively, D is TRBD2 (5 bases). From germline, CDR1 is LGHNA and CDR2 YSLEER. Trimming took off 1 base at V and 3 bases at J, with 9 bases between the two ends. This CDR3 is built from 15 residues. CDR3 sequence reads: CASSQVERHTGELFF. The CDR3 DNA follows: TGCGCCAGCAGCCAAGTGGAGCGGCACACCGGGGAGCTGTTTTTT.

V and J are TRBV13 and TRBJ2-4; unclear D gene. This CDR3 region has 15 residues. Trimming stripped 3 bases from V and 8 bases from J, with 17 bases between. CDR1 and CDR2 from the germline V gene are PRHDT and FYEKMQ (reference sequence). CDR3 in DNA: TGTGCCAGCAGCTTCTCCCAGGTGGGTTTGGACATTCAGTACTTC. This encodes CASSFSQVGLDIQYF.

This sequence joins TRBV28 and TRBJ1-6, with 8 bases lining up with TRBD1. The CDR3 contains 17 residues. The V gene end was trimmed by 4 bases and the J gene end by 4 bases; junction bases not matched to a gene: 9. CDR1 is MDHEN and CDR2 is SYDVKM in the germline V gene. The CDR3 DNA reads as TGTGCCAGCAGTTCCCAACAGGGGGTCGGATATAATTCACCCCTCCACTTT. It is translated as CASSSQQGVGYNSPLHF.

The chain joins TRBV10-3 to TRBJ1-6; no definite D call. V was pared by 0 bases and J by 5 bases, with 11 bases between. CDR1 is ENHRY and CDR2 is SYGVKD in the germline V gene. The CDR3 covers 16 residues. The CDR3 DNA reads TGTGCCATCAGTGAGTCGGTCGGGAGAGATAATTCACCCCTCCACTTT. The encoded protein is CAISESVGRDNSPLHF.

The genes are TRBV2 and TRBJ1-1; the match to TRBD1 covers 7 bases. The V segment lost 7 bases and the J segment 2 bases; nucleotides outside the gene matches: 13. This CDR3 region has 16 residues. The germline V gene has CDR1 SNHLY and CDR2 FYNNEI. CDR3 protein: CASIKGGLALNTEAFF. CDR3 nucleotides: TGTGCCAGCATCAAAGGGGGCCTTGCTTTAAACACTGAAGCTTTCTTT.